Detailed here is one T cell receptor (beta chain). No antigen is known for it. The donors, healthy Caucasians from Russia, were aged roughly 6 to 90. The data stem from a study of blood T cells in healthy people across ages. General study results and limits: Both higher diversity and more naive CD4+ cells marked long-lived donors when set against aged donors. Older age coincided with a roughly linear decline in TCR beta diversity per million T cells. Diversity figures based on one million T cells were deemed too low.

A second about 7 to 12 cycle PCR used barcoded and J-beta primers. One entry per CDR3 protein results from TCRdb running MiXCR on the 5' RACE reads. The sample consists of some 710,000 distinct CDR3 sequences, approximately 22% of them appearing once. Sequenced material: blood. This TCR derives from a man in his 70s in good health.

CDR3 residues: CASRRQGGNTEAFF. The CDR3 bases are TGTGCCAGCAGGAGACAGGGTGGGAACACTGAAGCTTTCTTT. V is TRBV12-3 or TRBV12-4 and J is TRBJ1-1; 7 bases are a match to TRBD1. The CDR3 is 14 amino acids. J was trimmed by 1 base and V by 6 bases; bases with no gene match: 5.